One and the same sample provided the 26 T cell receptor beta chains below, sequenced in a study of OX40 agonist ivuxolimab in advanced cancers. The table came from immunoSEQ multiplex PCR; TCRdb's copy has only in-frame clones and leaves some out. The repertoire holds more than 75,000 clones, with under 90% as singletons. The sequencing here drew on CD4+ or CD8+ T cells sorted from blood, taken in a trial of the OX40 agonist ivuxolimab. Every receptor here comes from an adult with an advanced solid tumor such as melanoma, head and neck, liver or kidney cancer.

The gene calls are TRBV10-3 and TRBJ2-6; D ambiguous. The CDR3 covers 16 residues. V lost 3 bases and J 4 bases, leaving 13 bases between the germline ends. The germline CDR1 and CDR2 sequences are ENHRY and SYGVKD. For the CDR3, the DNA is TGTGCCATCAGTGACCGCGACGAGAGGGGGGCCAACGTCCTGACTTTC. Its protein is CAISDRDERGANVLTF.

The chain couples TRBV10-3 to TRBJ2-2; TRBD1 is a possible D gene (6 bases). This CDR3 is 13 amino acids long. V was shortened by 7 bases and J by 6 bases, with 12 bases between the two germline ends. Germline CDR1 and CDR2: ENHRY and SYGVKD. CDR3 amino acids: CAINRQAPGELFF. The CDR3 region has the DNA TGTGCCATCAACCGACAGGCTCCCGGGGAGCTGTTTTTT.

The chain uses TRBV7-2 and TRBJ1-4; the match to TRBD1 covers 8 bases. This CDR3 comprises 16 residues. CDR1 is SGHTA and CDR2 is FQGNSA in the germline V gene. V trimming: 5 bases; J trimming: 4 bases; junction bases outside the gene matches: 9. CDR3 sequence reads: CASSLDRGAGNEKLFF. Here the CDR3 DNA reads TGTGCCAGCAGCCTCGACAGGGGCGCCGGTAATGAAAAACTGTTTTTT.

V usage is TRBV5-4 and J usage is TRBJ2-3; 14 bases fit TRBD2. V trimming: 4 bases; J trimming: 6 bases; junction bases outside the gene matches: 10. The CDR3 runs to 17 residues. Germline CDR1 reads SGHNT; CDR2 reads YYREEE (reference sequence). CDR3 protein: CASSLRLAGGPVDTQYF. In DNA, the CDR3 is TGTGCCAGCAGCCTTCGACTAGCGGGGGGGCCCGTGGATACGCAGTATTTT.

The chain carries TRBV7-3 and TRBJ1-2; TRBD1 is a possible D gene (6 bases). From germline, CDR1 is SGHTA and CDR2 FQGTGA. The CDR3 extends over 13 amino acids. Trimming cost V 5 bases and J 8 bases, with 15 bases left between them. CDR3 region: CASSGGPTAGYTF. As DNA, the CDR3 is TGTGCCAGCAGCGGGGGGCCAACGGCGGGCTACACCTTC. Supplemented by reference TRBV7-3 and TRBJ1-2, the full variable domain reads GAGVSQTPSNKVTEKGKYVELRCDPISGHTALYWYRQSLGQGPEFLIYFQGTGAADDSGLPNDRFFAVRPEGSVSTLKIQRTERGDSAVYLCASSGGPTAGYTFGSGTRLTVV.

The V gene is TRBV6-5, the J gene TRBJ2-1, with D perhaps assigned TRBD1 or TRBD2 (7 bases each). There are 16 residues in the CDR3. V lost 2 bases, J lost 10 bases, and 21 bases lay in between. Germline-derived CDR1 and CDR2 are MNHEY and SVGAGI. CDR3 residues: CASSYLTQGGGSEQFF. Here the CDR3 DNA reads TGTGCCAGCAGTTACCTTACCCAGGGGGGGGGATCCGAGCAGTTCTTC.

Here the CDR3 DNA reads TGTGCCAGTAGTGGGTCCCTAGGACTAGCACACGAGACCCAGTACTTC. It codes for CASSGSLGLAHETQYF. The chain employs TRBV19 and TRBJ2-5, with 8 positions matching TRBD2. Losses at the gene ends were 5 bases for V and 5 bases for J; bases not matched to a gene: 13. The CDR3 is 16 residues long. CDR1 LNHDA and CDR2 SQIVND come from the germline V gene (reference sequence).

V and J are TRBV19 and TRBJ1-1; D may be TRBD1 (5 bases). The CDR3 is 16 amino acids. Trimming pared 9 bases from V and 5 bases from J, leaving 25 bases between. The germline CDR1 and CDR2 sequences are LNHDA and SQIVND (reference sequence). This CDR3 reads CASRGLNRAGRTEAFF. The CDR3 nucleotides are TGTGCCAGCCGTGGCCTTAACCGGGCAGGGAGGACTGAAGCTTTCTTT.

The V gene is TRBV4-3, the J gene TRBJ1-5, with 11 bases lining up with TRBD1. Germline CDR1 is LGHNA and CDR2 is YSLEER. The CDR3 runs 21 residues. J gave up 6 bases and V 0 bases, and 19 bases lay outside the gene matches. DNA for the CDR3: TGCGCCAGCAGCCAAGACTACCTCACCGGGACAGGGGGAGGAGGAAGTCAGCCCCAGCATTTT. Encoded protein: CASSQDYLTGTGGGGSQPQHF.

The genes are TRBV28 and TRBJ2-2, with D possibly matching TRBD1 (5 bases). This CDR3 is 16 amino acids long. V was cut by 2 bases and J by 5 bases, with 15 bases left in between. Germline V gene data show CDR1 as MDHEN and CDR2 as SYDVKM. Here the CDR3 reads CASSLVGQGETGELFF. Here the CDR3 DNA reads TGTGCCAGCAGTTTAGTGGGTCAGGGTGAAACCGGGGAGCTGTTTTTT. Based on the CDR3 plus reference TRBV28 and TRBJ2-2, the full variable domain is DVKVTQSSRYLVKRTGEKVFLECVQDMDHENMFWYRQDPGLGLRLIYFSYDVKMKEKGDIPEGYSVSREKKERFSLILESASTNQTSMYLCASSLVGQGETGELFFGEGSRLTVL.

The chain is built from TRBV14 and TRBJ1-6, with D perhaps TRBD1 (6 bases). Germline loops: CDR1 SGHDN, CDR2 FVKESK. This CDR3 comprises 16 residues. Trimming shortened V by 4 bases and J by 4 bases, and 14 bases separated the two germline ends. This CDR3 reads CASSPGQLIYNSPLHF. CDR3 DNA: TGTGCCAGCAGCCCCGGACAGCTGATTTATAATTCACCCCTCCACTTT.

The genes are TRBV7-9 and TRBJ1-4; TRBD1 is a possible D gene (5 bases). The CDR3 has 14 amino acids. V dropped 4 bases and J dropped 8 bases, with 14 bases sitting between them. Germline V gene sequence: CDR1 SEHNR, CDR2 FQNEAQ (reference sequence). CDR3 region: CASSSNQGEEKLFF. The CDR3 bases are TGTGCCAGCAGCTCTAACCAGGGTGAGGAAAAACTGTTTTTT.

The V gene is TRBV4-3, the J gene TRBJ1-6; D perhaps matches TRBD1 (6 bases). This CDR3 contains 14 residues. Germline-derived CDR1 and CDR2 are LGHNA and YSLEER. V dropped 6 bases and J dropped 10 bases, with 16 bases sitting between them. DNA of the CDR3: TGCGCCAGCAGTCACAGGGATAGGGGATCACCCCTCCACTTT. Amino acids: CASSHRDRGSPLHF.

The rearrangement uses TRBV5-1 and TRBJ1-6, with 8 bases lining up with TRBD1. The CDR3 is made up of 15 amino acids. Trimming took 4 bases from V and 9 from J; bases not matched to a gene: 9. Germline-derived CDR1 and CDR2 are SGHRS and YFSETQ. CDR3 residues: CASSGGTGSTSPLHF. The CDR3 DNA reads TGCGCCAGCAGCGGCGGGACAGGCTCTACTTCACCCCTCCACTTT.

Only one count was recorded for this clone. V gene TRBV28 combines with J gene TRBJ2-5, with 10 bases matching TRBD2. With the DNA end fitting TRBJ2-7 better, the J assignment may be wrong. Looked up from germline, CDR1 is MDHEN and CDR2 is SYDVKM. The CDR3 totals 15 residues. The CDR3 protein is CASTRIGTSVHEQYF. The CDR3 bases are TGTGCCAGCACCAGAATCGGGACTAGCGTACACGAGCAGTACTTC.

This clone was found a few times. The chain recombines TRBV15 with TRBJ1-6, with D tentatively TRBD1 (6 bases). Trimming cost V 5 bases and J 4 bases, with 15 bases left between them. From germline, CDR1 is LNHNV and CDR2 YYDKDF (reference sequence). The CDR3 consists of 16 residues. The CDR3 spells CATSRNGGGYNSPLHF. For the CDR3, the DNA is TGTGCCACCAGCCGGAACGGGGGCGGATATAATTCACCCCTCCACTTT.

V gene TRBV2 combines with J gene TRBJ1-2; a weak D match, TRBD1 (6 bases). CDR3 length: 11 amino acids. Trimming removed 5 bases at V and 6 bases at J, with 7 bases between. CDR1 SNHLY and CDR2 FYNNEI come from the germline V gene. CDR3 amino acids: CASSYRDGYTF. CDR3 coding DNA: TGTGCCAGCAGTTACAGGGATGGCTACACCTTC.

V gene TRBV19 combines with J gene TRBJ1-6; D is undetermined. Germline CDR1 is LNHDA and CDR2 is SQIVND (reference sequence). This CDR3 spans 15 amino acids. V was trimmed by 5 bases and J by 5 bases, leaving 13 bases between them. The CDR3 nucleotides read TGTGCCAGTAGTCTCACGACCGAACATAATTCACCCCTCCACTTT. It encodes CASSLTTEHNSPLHF.

The chain uses TRBV7-9 and TRBJ2-3, with 13 bases fitting TRBD2. J was trimmed by 2 bases and V by 3 bases; bases with no gene match: 2. CDR3 length: 16 amino acids. Germline V CDR1 and CDR2: SEHNR, FQNEAQ (reference sequence). The DNA for the CDR3 is TGTGCCAGCAGCTTGGGGACTAGCGGGACCACAGATACGCAGTATTTT. Protein sequence: CASSLGTSGTTDTQYF. The full variable domain, in which reference TRBV7-9 and TRBJ2-3 provide the parts outside the CDR3, is DTGVSQNPRHKITKRGQNVTFRCDPISEHNRLYWYRQTLGQGPEFLTYFQNEAQLEKSRLLSDRFSAERPKGSFSTLEIQRTEQGDSAMYLCASSLGTSGTTDTQYFGPGTRLTVL.

The CDR3 DNA reads TGTGCCAGCAGCTCTACTAGCATCTACGAGCAGTACTTC. Protein: CASSSTSIYEQYF. The chain has TRBV7-9 and TRBJ2-7, with a possible D match to TRBD2 (6 bases). The germline V gene encodes CDR1 SEHNR and CDR2 FQNEAQ (reference sequence). V gave up 4 bases and J gave up 3 bases, with 10 bases separating them. This CDR3 region has 13 residues.

The chain carries TRBV11-2 and TRBJ1-1; the D gene is possibly TRBD1 (5 bases). Trimming pared 0 bases from V and 1 base from J, leaving 9 bases between. The CDR3 runs to 15 residues. Per the germline V gene, CDR1 is SGHAT and CDR2 is FQNNGV. The CDR3 here is CASSLDWQGNTEAFF. In DNA, the CDR3 is TGTGCCAGCAGCTTAGATTGGCAGGGGAACACTGAAGCTTTCTTT.

The rearrangement joins TRBV19 to TRBJ2-1; D perhaps matches TRBD1 (6 bases). The length of the CDR3 is 15 residues. Germline assignment: CDR1 LNHDA and CDR2 SQIVND (reference sequence). The ends were cut back, 7 bases at V and 3 bases at J, with 16 bases in the middle. This chain's CDR3 is CASKGGQLIYNEQFF. In nucleotides, the CDR3 is TGTGCCAGTAAAGGGGGACAACTCATCTACAATGAGCAGTTCTTC.

The rearrangement links TRBV19 to TRBJ2-2; TRBD2 aligns across 9 bases. CDR3 size: 14 residues. The germline CDR1 and CDR2 sequences are LNHDA and SQIVND (reference sequence). V lost 4 bases, J lost 4 bases, and 1 base stayed unmatched. The CDR3 DNA reads as TGTGCCAGTAGTAGCGGGGGGGCCACCGGGGAGCTGTTTTTT. Amino acids: CASSSGGATGELFF.

The J gene is TRBJ1-5, the V gene TRBV5-1; D gene ambiguous. In germline, CDR1 is SGHRS, CDR2 YFSETQ. The V end lost 0 bases, the J end lost 5 bases, and 12 bases lay between the germline ends. The CDR3 runs 15 residues. The CDR3 coding sequence is TGCGCCAGCAGCTTGGAGGGTTCATTGCATCAGCCCCAGCATTTT. Translation: CASSLEGSLHQPQHF.

This clone was recorded only once. The gene calls are TRBV2 and TRBJ2-4, with D possibly TRBD2 on 5 matching bases. Germline CDR1 and CDR2: SNHLY and FYNNEI. Between the trimmed V and J ends, which lost 2 bases and 1 base, there was a span of 9 bases. The CDR3 length is 15 residues. The CDR3 DNA follows: TGTGCCAGCAGTGAATGGGAGACCGCCAAAAACATTCAGTACTTC. Its translation is CASSEWETAKNIQYF. The entire variable domain, with the rest obtained from reference TRBV2 and TRBJ2-4, is as follows: EPEVTQTPSHQVTQMGQEVILRCVPISNHLYFYWYRQILGQKVEFLVSFYNNEISEKSEIFDDQFSVERPDGSNFTLKIRSTKLEDSAMYFCASSEWETAKNIQYFGAGTRLSVL.

The chain links TRBV10-3 to TRBJ2-7, with TRBD2 matching over 13 bases. Germline trimming cut 10 bases from V and 3 bases from J; bases unmatched to any gene: 9. Germline CDR1 is ENHRY and CDR2 is SYGVKD. The CDR3 is made up of 15 amino acids. For the CDR3, the DNA is TGTGCCACCCGGACTAGCGGGGGAGACCACTACGAGCAGTACTTC. It specifies CATRTSGGDHYEQYF.